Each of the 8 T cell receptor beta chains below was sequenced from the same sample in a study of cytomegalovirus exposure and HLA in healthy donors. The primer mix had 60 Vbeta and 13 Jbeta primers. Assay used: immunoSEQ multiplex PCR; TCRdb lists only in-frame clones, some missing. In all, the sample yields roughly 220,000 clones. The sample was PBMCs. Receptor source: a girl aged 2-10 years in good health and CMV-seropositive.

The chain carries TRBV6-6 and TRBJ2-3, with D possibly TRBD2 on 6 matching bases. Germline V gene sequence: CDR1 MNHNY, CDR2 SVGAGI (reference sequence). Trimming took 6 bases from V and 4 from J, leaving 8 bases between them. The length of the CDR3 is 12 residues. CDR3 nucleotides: TGTGCCAGCAGGACGGGAGCAGATACGCAGTATTTT. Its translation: CASRTGADTQYF.

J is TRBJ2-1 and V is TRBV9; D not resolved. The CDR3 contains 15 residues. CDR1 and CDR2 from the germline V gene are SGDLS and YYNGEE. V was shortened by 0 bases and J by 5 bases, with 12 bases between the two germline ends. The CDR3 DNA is TGTGCCAGCAGCGTAGGAGAGGTCGTTAACAATGAGCAGTTCTTC. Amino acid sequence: CASSVGEVVNNEQFF.

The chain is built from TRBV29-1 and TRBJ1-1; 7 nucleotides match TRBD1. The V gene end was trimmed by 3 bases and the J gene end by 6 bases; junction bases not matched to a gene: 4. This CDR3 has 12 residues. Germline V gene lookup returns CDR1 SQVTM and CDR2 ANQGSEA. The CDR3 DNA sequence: TGCAGCGTTGATGAAGGACAGGCTGAAGCTTTCTTT. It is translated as CSVDEGQAEAFF.

CDR3 sequence: CASSEGTRTDEQYF. CDR3 bases: TGTGCCAGCAGCGAAGGGACTAGAACGGACGAGCAGTACTTC. The genes are TRBV25-1 and TRBJ2-5; 8 bases align to TRBD2. The J call may be incorrect, as the DNA end agrees better with TRBJ2-7. Per germline, CDR1 MGHDK and CDR2 SYGVNS. The CDR3 consists of 14 residues.

The CDR3 loop reads CASSSVADSIMNTEAFF. In nucleotides, the CDR3 is TGCGCCAGCAGCTCCGTCGCCGACAGCATCATGAACACTGAAGCTTTCTTT. V gene TRBV5-1 combines with J gene TRBJ1-1, with a possible D match to TRBD1 (5 bases). Germline V gene lookup returns CDR1 SGHRS and CDR2 YFSETQ. Trimming removed 3 bases from V and 0 bases from J, with 18 bases in between. The CDR3 has 17 amino acids. The whole variable domain, filled in from reference TRBV5-1 and TRBJ1-1, reads KAGVTQTPRYLIKTRGQQVTLSCSPISGHRSVSWYQQTPGQGLQFLFEYFSETQRNKGNFPGRFSGRQFSNSRSEMNVSTLELGDSALYLCASSSVADSIMNTEAFFGQGTRLTVV.

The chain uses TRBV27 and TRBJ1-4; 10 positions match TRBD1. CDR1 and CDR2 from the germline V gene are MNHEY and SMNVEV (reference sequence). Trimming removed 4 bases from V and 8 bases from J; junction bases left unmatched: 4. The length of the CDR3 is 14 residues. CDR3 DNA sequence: TGTGCCAGCAGTTACGGACAGGGGGGGGAAAAACTGTTTTTT. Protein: CASSYGQGGEKLFF.

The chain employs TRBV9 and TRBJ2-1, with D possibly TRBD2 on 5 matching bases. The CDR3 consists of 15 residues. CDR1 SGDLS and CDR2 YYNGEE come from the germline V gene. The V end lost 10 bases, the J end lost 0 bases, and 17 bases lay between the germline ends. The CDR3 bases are TGTGCCTCCGGAGTGGGAGAAAGCTCCTACAATGAGCAGTTCTTC. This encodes CASGVGESSYNEQFF.

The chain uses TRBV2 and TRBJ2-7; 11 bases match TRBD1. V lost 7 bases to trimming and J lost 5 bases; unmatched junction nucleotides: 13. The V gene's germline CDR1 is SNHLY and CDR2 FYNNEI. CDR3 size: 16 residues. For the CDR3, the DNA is TGTGCCAGCAAGCGCCCCACCGGGACAGGGGGTGACGAGCAGTACTTC. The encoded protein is CASKRPTGTGGDEQYF.